This T cell receptor (beta chain) was captured in a study of T cell changes during pregnancy in multiple sclerosis. The V gene's germline CDR1 is SGHRS and CDR2 YFSETQ. V dropped 5 bases and J dropped 1; count of bases not matched to a gene: 8. The CDR3 contains 15 residues. This table comes from immunoSEQ multiplex PCR, and its TCRdb copy is limited to in-frame clones, with some not included. The profile shows 65,000 to 90,000 clones, roughly 92% of them singletons. The sequence derives from a female donor with multiple sclerosis, enrolled in a pregnancy study. The input for sequencing was peripheral blood, taken in the second trimester of pregnancy. This chain links TRBV5-1 with TRBJ1-1, with 7 nucleotides matching TRBD1. Here the CDR3 DNA reads TGCGCCAGCAGGGGACCGGGACAGAAGAACACTGAAGCTTTCTTT. It translates to CASRGPGQKNTEAFF. Full variable domain (remainder filled in from reference TRBV5-1 and TRBJ1-1): KAGVTQTPRYLIKTRGQQVTLSCSPISGHRSVSWYQQTPGQGLQFLFEYFSETQRNKGNFPGRFSGRQFSNSRSEMNVSTLELGDSALYLCASRGPGQKNTEAFFGQGTRLTVV.